This T cell receptor beta chain comes out of a study of early stage breast cancer tumors. Study-wide background: Most of the 16 invasive tumors were ER+, PR+ and HER2-. Invasive lobular carcinomas made up about 30% of the 12 ER+/PR+/HER2- tumors. Each sample averaged approximately 10-fold read coverage.

Clones were read by immunoSEQ multiplex PCR, and TCRdb kept only the in-frame ones, dropping some. The table lists some 29,000 clones, approximately 84% of them singletons, with roughly 10% in the top ten. This receptor was taken from a person aged 45-60 years with breast cancer. Sequencing was carried out using blood.

DNA for the CDR3: TGCGCCAGCAGCCAAGATCGGACGGCGGGGGCGCGCACAGATACGCAGTATTTT. It encodes CASSQDRTAGARTDTQYF. The rearrangement uses TRBV4-1 and TRBJ2-3; TRBD2 might be the D (7 bases). From germline, CDR1 is MGHRA and CDR2 YSYEKL. The CDR3 extends over 18 amino acids. Between the trimmed V and J ends, which lost 0 bases and 1 base, there was a span of 17 bases.